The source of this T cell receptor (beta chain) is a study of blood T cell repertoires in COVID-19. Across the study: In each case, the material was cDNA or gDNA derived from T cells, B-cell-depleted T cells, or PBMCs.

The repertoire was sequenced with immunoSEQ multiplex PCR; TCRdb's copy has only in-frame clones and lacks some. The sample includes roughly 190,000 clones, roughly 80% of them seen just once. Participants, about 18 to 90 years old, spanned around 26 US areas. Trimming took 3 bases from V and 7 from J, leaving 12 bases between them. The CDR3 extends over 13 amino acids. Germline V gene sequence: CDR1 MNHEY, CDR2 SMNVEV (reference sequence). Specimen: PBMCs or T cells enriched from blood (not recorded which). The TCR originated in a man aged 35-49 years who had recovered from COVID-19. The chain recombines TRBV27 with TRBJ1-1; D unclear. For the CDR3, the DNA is TGTGCCAGCAGTTTGGAGGGAGTAAGTGAAGCTTTCTTT. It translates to CASSLEGVSEAFF.